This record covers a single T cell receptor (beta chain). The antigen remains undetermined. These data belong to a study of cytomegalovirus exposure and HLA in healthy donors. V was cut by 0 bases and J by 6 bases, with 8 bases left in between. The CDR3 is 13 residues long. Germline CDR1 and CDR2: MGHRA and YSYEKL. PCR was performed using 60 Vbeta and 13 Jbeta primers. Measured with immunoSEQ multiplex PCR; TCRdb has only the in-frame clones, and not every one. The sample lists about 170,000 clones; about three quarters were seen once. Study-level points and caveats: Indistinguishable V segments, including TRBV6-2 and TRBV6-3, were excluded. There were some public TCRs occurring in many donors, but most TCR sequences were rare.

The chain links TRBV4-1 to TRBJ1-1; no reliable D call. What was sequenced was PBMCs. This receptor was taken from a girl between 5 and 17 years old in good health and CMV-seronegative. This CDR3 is CASSQERGAEAFF. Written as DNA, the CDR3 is TGCGCCAGCAGCCAAGAACGAGGAGCTGAAGCTTTCTTT.